The following is a T cell receptor beta chain sequence with its context. The antigen remains unidentified. TCRdb's table, derived via immunoSEQ multiplex PCR, lists solely in-frame clones and lacks some. The sample holds 8,000 to 10,000 clones, roughly 60% seen once. The data are from a study of tissue T cells after allogeneic stem cell transplantation. Findings and limits, study-wide: Within patients, tissue anatomy strongly shaped TCR repertoire composition.

The clonotype was recovered from a woman aged 18 to 55 with breast cancer. The sample consisted of tissue from the jejunum, taken at autopsy.

The CDR3 loop reads CASSPRRTGGETEAFF. CDR3 bases: TGTGCCAGCAGCCCCCGCCGTACAGGGGGAGAGACTGAAGCTTTCTTT. The chain uses TRBV7-2 and TRBJ1-1, with 8 bases that match TRBD1. The CDR3 runs to 16 residues. The trim removed 5 bases at V and 5 bases at J, leaving 13 bases unmatched. CDR1 SGHTA and CDR2 FQGNSA come from the germline V gene.